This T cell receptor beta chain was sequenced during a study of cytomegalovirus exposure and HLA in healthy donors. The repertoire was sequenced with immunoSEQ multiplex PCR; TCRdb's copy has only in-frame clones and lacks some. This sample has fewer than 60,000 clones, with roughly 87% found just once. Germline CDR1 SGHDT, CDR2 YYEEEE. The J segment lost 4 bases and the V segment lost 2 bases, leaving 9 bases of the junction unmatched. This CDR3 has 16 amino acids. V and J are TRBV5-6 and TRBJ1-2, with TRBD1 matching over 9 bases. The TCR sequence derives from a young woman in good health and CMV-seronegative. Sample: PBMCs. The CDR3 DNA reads TGTGCCAGCAGCTTCCCAGGGACAGGGAGTATCTATGGCTACACCTTC. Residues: CASSFPGTGSIYGYTF.